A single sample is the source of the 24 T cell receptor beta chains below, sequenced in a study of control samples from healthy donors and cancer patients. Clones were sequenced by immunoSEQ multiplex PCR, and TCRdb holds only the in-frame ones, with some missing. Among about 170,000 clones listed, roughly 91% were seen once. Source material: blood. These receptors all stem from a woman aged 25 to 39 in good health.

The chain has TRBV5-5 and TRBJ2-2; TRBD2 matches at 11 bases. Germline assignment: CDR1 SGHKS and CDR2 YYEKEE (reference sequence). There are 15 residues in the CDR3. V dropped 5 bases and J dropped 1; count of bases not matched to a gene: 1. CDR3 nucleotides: TGTGCCAGCAGTCTAGCGGGGGGGAACACCGGGGAGCTGTTTTTT. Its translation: CASSLAGGNTGELFF.

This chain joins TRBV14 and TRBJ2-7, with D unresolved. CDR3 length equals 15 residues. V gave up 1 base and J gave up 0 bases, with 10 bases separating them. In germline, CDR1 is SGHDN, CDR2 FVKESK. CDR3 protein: CASSQGAWGSYEQYF. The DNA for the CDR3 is TGTGCCAGCAGCCAAGGTGCGTGGGGCTCCTACGAGCAGTACTTC.

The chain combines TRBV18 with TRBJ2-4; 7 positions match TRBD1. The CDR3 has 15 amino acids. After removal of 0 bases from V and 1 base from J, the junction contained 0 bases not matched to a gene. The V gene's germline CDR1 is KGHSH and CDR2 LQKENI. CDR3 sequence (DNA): TGTGCCAGCTCACCACCGACAGGGGCCAAAAACATTCAGTACTTC. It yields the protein CASSPPTGAKNIQYF.

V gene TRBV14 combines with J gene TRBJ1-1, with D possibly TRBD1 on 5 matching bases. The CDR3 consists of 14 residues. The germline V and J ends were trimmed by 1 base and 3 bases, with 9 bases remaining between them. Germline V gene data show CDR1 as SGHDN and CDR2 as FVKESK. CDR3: CASSQGGQHTEAFF. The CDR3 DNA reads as TGTGCCAGCAGCCAAGGAGGACAACACACTGAAGCTTTCTTT.

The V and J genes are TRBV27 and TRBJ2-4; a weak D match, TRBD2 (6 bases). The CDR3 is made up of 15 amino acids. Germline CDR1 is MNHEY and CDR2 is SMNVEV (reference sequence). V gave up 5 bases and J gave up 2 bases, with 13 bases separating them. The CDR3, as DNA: TGTGCCAGCAGTCCCCTCGGGAGAACCAAAAACATTCAGTACTTC. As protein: CASSPLGRTKNIQYF.

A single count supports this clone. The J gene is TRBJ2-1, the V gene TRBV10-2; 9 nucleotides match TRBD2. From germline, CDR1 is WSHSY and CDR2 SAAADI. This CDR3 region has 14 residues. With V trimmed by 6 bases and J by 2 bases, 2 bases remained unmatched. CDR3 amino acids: CASRSGGTYNEQFF. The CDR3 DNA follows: TGCGCCAGCAGAAGCGGGGGGACCTACAATGAGCAGTTCTTC.

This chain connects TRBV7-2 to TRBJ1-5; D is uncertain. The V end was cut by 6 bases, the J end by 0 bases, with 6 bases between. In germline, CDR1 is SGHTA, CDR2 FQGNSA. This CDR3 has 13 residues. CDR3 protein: CASRRNSNQPQHF. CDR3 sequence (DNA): TGTGCCAGCAGACGGAATAGCAATCAGCCCCAGCATTTT.

DNA for the CDR3: TGTGCCAGCAGTTACTTACAGGGTTGGCAGCCCCAGCATTTT. It codes for CASSYLQGWQPQHF. V usage is TRBV6-2 or TRBV6-3 and J usage is TRBJ1-5; a weak D match, TRBD1 (6 bases). The ends were cut back, 1 base at V and 7 bases at J, with 11 bases in the middle. The CDR3 consists of 14 residues. Germline CDR1 MNHEY, CDR2 SVGEGT.

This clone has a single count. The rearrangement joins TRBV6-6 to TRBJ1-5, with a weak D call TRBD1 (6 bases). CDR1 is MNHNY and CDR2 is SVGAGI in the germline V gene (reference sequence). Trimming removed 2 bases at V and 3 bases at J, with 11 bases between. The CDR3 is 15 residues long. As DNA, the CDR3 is TGTGCCAGCAGTTACCATCGGGACAACAATCAGCCCCAGCATTTT. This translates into CASSYHRDNNQPQHF.

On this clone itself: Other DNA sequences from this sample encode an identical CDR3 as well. The CDR3: CASSPLAGGPDTQYF. CDR3 bases: TGTGCCAGCAGTCCTCTAGCGGGAGGGCCCGATACGCAGTATTTT. This chain connects TRBV6-4 to TRBJ2-3; TRBD2 matches 12 bases. V was pared by 5 bases and J by 6 bases, with 6 bases of the junction left unmatched. The germline V gene has CDR1 MRHNA and CDR2 SNTAGT. The CDR3 length is 15 residues.

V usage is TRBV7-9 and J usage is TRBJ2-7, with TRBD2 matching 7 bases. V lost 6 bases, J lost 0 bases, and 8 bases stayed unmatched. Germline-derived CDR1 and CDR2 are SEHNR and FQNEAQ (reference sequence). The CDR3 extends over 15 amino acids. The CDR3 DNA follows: TGTGCCAGCAGGCCTACTAGCGTCCCCTCCTACGAGCAGTACTTC. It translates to CASRPTSVPSYEQYF.

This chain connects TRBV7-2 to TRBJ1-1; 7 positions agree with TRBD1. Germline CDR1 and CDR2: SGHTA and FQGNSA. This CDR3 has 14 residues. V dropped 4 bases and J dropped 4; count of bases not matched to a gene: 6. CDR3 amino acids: CASSSQGVGTEAFF. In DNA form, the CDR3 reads TGTGCCAGCAGCTCCCAGGGGGTAGGCACTGAAGCTTTCTTT.

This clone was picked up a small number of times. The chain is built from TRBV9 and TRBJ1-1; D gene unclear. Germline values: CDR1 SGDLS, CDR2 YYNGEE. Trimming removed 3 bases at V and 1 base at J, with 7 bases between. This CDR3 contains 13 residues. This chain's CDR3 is CASSADTNTEAFF. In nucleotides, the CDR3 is TGTGCCAGCAGCGCCGACACGAACACTGAAGCTTTCTTT.

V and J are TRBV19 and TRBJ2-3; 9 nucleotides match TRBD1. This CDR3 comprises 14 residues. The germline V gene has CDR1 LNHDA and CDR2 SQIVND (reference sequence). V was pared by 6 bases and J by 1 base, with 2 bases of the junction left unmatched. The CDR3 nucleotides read TGTGCCAGTAGGGACAGGGGCGGCACAGATACGCAGTATTTT. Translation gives CASRDRGGTDTQYF.

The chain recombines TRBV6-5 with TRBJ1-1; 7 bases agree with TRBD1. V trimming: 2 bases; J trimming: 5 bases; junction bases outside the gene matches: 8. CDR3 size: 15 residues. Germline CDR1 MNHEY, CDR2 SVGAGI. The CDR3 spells CASSYGRQGRTEAFF. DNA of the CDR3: TGTGCCAGCAGTTACGGTCGACAGGGTCGAACTGAAGCTTTCTTT.

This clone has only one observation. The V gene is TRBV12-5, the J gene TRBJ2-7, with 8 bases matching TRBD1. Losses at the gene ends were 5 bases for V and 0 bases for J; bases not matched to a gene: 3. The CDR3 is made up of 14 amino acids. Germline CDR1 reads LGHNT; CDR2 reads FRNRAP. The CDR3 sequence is CASGNRGSSYEQYF. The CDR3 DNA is TGTGCTAGTGGTAACAGGGGGAGCTCCTACGAGCAGTACTTC.

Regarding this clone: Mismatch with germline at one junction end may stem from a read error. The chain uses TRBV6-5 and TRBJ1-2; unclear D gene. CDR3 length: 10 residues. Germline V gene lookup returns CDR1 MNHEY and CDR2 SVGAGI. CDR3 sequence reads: CASSNNGYTF. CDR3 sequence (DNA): TGTGCCAGCAGTAACAATGGCTACACCTTC.

Here the CDR3 reads CASSYSVPSYEQYF. The DNA for the CDR3 is TGTGCCAGCAGTTACTCGGTCCCCTCCTACGAGCAGTACTTC. The chain joins TRBV6-5 to TRBJ2-7, with D hard to call. The ends were cut back, 0 bases at V and 0 bases at J, with 6 bases in the middle. There are 14 residues in the CDR3. The germline V gene encodes CDR1 MNHEY and CDR2 SVGAGI.

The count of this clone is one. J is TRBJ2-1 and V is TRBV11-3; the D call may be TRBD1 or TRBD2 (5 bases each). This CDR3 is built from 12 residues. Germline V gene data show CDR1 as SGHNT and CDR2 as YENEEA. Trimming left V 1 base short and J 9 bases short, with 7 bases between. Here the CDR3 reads CASSLAGPEQFF. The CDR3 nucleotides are TGTGCCAGCAGCTTAGCGGGACCTGAGCAGTTCTTC. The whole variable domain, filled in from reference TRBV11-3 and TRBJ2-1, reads EAGVVQSPRYKIIEKKQPVAFWCNPISGHNTLYWYLQNLGQGPELLIRYENEEAVDDSQLPKDRFSAERLKGVDSTLKIQPAELGDSAVYLCASSLAGPEQFFGPGTRLTVL.

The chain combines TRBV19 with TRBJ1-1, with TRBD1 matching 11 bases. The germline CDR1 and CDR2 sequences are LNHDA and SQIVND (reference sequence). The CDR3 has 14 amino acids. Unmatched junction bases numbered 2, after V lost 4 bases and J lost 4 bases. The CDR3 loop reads CASSRGQGVTEAFF. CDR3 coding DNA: TGTGCCAGTAGTAGGGGACAGGGGGTCACTGAAGCTTTCTTT.

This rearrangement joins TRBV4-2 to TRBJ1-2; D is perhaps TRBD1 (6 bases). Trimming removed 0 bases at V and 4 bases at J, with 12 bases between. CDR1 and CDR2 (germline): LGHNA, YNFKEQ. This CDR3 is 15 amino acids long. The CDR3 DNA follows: TGTGCCAGCAGCCAAGATTCAAAGGGGGGCTATGGCTACACCTTC. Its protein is CASSQDSKGGYGYTF.

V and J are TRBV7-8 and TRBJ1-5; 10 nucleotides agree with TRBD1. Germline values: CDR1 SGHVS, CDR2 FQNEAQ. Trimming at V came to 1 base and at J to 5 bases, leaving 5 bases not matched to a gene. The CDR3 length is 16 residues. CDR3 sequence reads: CASSLVLDRGYQPQHF. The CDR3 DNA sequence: TGTGCCAGCAGCTTAGTCTTGGACAGGGGGTATCAGCCCCAGCATTTT.

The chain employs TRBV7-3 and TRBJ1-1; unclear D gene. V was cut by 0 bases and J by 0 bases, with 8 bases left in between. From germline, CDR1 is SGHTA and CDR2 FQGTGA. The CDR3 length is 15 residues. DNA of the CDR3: TGTGCCAGCAGCTTAACTTCGGGCATGAACACTGAAGCTTTCTTT. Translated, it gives CASSLTSGMNTEAFF.

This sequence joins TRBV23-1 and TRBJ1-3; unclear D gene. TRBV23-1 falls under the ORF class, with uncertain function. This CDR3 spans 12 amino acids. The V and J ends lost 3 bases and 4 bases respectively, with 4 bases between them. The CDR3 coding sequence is TGCGCCAGCAGTCAGGAGGGAAACACCATATATTTT. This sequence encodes CASSQEGNTIYF.